Each of the 10 T cell receptor beta chains below was sequenced from the same sample in a study of blood T cell repertoires in COVID-19. TCRdb's copy holds only in-frame clones and misses some; the assay was immunoSEQ multiplex PCR. The sample lists 30,000 to 35,000 clones, approximately 88% occurring once. The sequencing input was peripheral blood. Every receptor here comes from a man aged 60 to 75 with active COVID-19.

This chain connects TRBV9 to TRBJ1-5, with 10 positions matching TRBD1. This CDR3 contains 20 residues. V dropped 5 bases and J dropped 0; count of bases not matched to a gene: 17. Per the germline V gene, CDR1 is SGDLS and CDR2 is YYNGEE. The CDR3 sequence is CASRGVSGTGENCSNQPQHF. For the CDR3, the DNA is TGTGCCAGCAGGGGGGTGTCCGGGACAGGGGAAAATTGTAGCAATCAGCCCCAGCATTTT.

The V gene is TRBV5-1, the J gene TRBJ2-5; weak D call: TRBD2 (6 bases). The germline CDR1 and CDR2 sequences are SGHRS and YFSETQ. The CDR3 has 14 amino acids. Trimming stripped 3 bases from V and 5 bases from J, with 14 bases between. CDR3 amino acids: CASSSQGLRETQYF. CDR3 in DNA: TGCGCCAGCAGCTCCCAGGGACTCAGGGAGACCCAGTACTTC.

This chain uses TRBV27 with TRBJ1-1; 9 bases fit TRBD1. V shed 5 bases and J 7 bases; nucleotides not matched to a gene: 11. This CDR3 spans 15 amino acids. Germline V gene sequence: CDR1 MNHEY, CDR2 SMNVEV (reference sequence). The CDR3 reads CASSASGTGRVEAFF. CDR3 bases: TGTGCCAGCAGTGCCTCCGGGACAGGGAGGGTTGAAGCTTTCTTT.

V gene TRBV3-1 (or the pseudogene TRBV3-2) combines with J gene TRBJ2-6; TRBD1 matches 10 bases. The ends lost 3 bases at V and 4 bases at J; junction bases unmatched: 9. This CDR3 is built from 18 residues. Germline lookup yields CDR1 LGHDT and CDR2 YNNKEL (reference sequence). DNA of the CDR3: TGTGCCAGCAGCCACGAACCGGGACAGGGGAGAGGGGCCAACGTCCTGACTTTC. Translated, it gives CASSHEPGQGRGANVLTF.

The rearrangement joins TRBV4-1 to TRBJ2-1; TRBD2 aligns across 13 bases. Germline-derived CDR1 and CDR2 are MGHRA and YSYEKL. Unmatched junction bases numbered 6, after V lost 4 bases and J lost 6 bases. This CDR3 is built from 16 residues. The CDR3 nucleotides are TGCGCCAGCAGCCCTCAGGGACTAGCGGGATTCAATGAGCAGTTCTTC. Translating gives CASSPQGLAGFNEQFF.

The chain recombines TRBV7-6 with TRBJ2-7; 9 bases are shared with TRBD2. The germline V gene encodes CDR1 SGHVS and CDR2 FNYEAQ. V lost 5 bases, J lost 0 bases, and 5 bases stayed unmatched. The CDR3 consists of 15 residues. The CDR3 nucleotides are TGTGCCAGCAGCGCCCTAGCGGGAAGCTCCTACGAGCAGTACTTC. It translates to CASSALAGSSYEQYF.

This clone was observed a single time. The rearrangement joins TRBV10-2 to TRBJ2-3, with a weak D call TRBD1 (5 bases). Trimming shortened V by 4 bases and J by 5 bases, and 13 bases separated the two germline ends. The CDR3 has 14 amino acids. The V gene's germline CDR1 is WSHSY and CDR2 SAAADI. CDR3 sequence reads: CASSVGRIGDTQYF. In DNA, the CDR3 is TGCGCCAGCAGTGTGGGGCGAATTGGAGATACGCAGTATTTT.

This clone has a single count. The chain links TRBV10-1 to TRBJ1-5; possible D gene TRBD1, 6 bases. The germline V and J ends were trimmed by 8 bases and 0 bases, with 23 bases remaining between them. The CDR3 sequence is 18 residues long. Germline V lookup: CDR1 WNHNN, CDR2 SYGVQD (reference sequence). Here the CDR3 reads CASPPPYREHYSNQPQHF. The DNA of the CDR3 is TGCGCCAGCCCCCCCCCTTACAGGGAACACTATAGCAATCAGCCCCAGCATTTT.

This chain links TRBV7-9 with TRBJ1-5; possible D gene TRBD1, 6 bases. V was pared by 6 bases and J by 0 bases, with 15 bases between. Germline CDR1 and CDR2: SEHNR and FQNEAQ (reference sequence). This CDR3 is built from 16 residues. The CDR3 region has the DNA TGTGCCAGCAGGGGAGGGACAACGGCTAGCAATCAGCCCCAGCATTTT. Amino acid sequence: CASRGGTTASNQPQHF.

This chain connects TRBV5-4 to TRBJ2-3, with 7 bases matching TRBD2. The CDR3 is made up of 14 amino acids. The ends lost 4 bases at V and 4 bases at J; junction bases unmatched: 6. The germline V gene has CDR1 SGHNT and CDR2 YYREEE (reference sequence). The DNA of the CDR3 is TGTGCCAGCAGCCCCGGACTAGACCCAGATACGCAGTATTTT. Protein sequence: CASSPGLDPDTQYF.